This T cell receptor beta chain was obtained from a study of blood T cell repertoires in COVID-19. Overall study: Samples representing acute and convalescent COVID-19 were sourced from the United States, Italy and Spain.

The trim removed 3 bases at V and 5 bases at J, leaving 3 bases unmatched. This CDR3 has 13 amino acids. Sequenced by immunoSEQ multiplex PCR; TCRdb stores in-frame clones only, minus some. Here the sample spans approximately 46,000 clones, 85% to 90% being singletons. The clonotype comes from a man in his fifties or sixties with acute or convalescent COVID-19. The specimen sequenced was peripheral blood. The chain joins TRBV12-3 or TRBV12-4 to TRBJ2-7; 8 bases are a match to TRBD2. CDR3 sequence (DNA): TGTGCCAGCAGTTTGGGGCGGGAGGACGAGCAGTACTTC. This encodes CASSLGREDEQYF.